The 10 T cell receptor beta chains given below trace back to one sample, sequenced in a study of blood T cell repertoires in COVID-19. This table comes from immunoSEQ multiplex PCR, and its TCRdb copy is limited to in-frame clones, with some not included. The sample has over 200,000 clones; roughly 90% are singletons. Sequences were obtained from peripheral blood. The source of these receptors is a woman aged 55-75 years with acute or convalescent COVID-19.

This chain links TRBV10-2 with TRBJ1-5; TRBD1 aligns across 7 bases. V gave up 8 bases and J gave up 3 bases; unmatched junction bases: 4. The V gene's germline CDR1 is WSHSY and CDR2 SAAADI. The CDR3 runs to 13 residues. As DNA, the CDR3 is TGCGCCAGCGACAGGGTTGACAATCAGCCCCAGCATTTT. Translating it yields CASDRVDNQPQHF.

Here the CDR3 reads CASSRLADGGELFF. DNA of the CDR3: TGTGCCAGCAGTAGGCTAGCGGATGGCGGGGAGCTGTTTTTT. The chain recombines TRBV7-2 with TRBJ2-2, with TRBD2 matching over 7 bases. CDR3 size: 14 residues. The germline gives CDR1 SGHTA, CDR2 FQGNSA. V gave up 6 bases and J gave up 7 bases; unmatched junction bases: 8.

This chain uses TRBV28 with TRBJ1-1; no firm D call. Germline V CDR1 and CDR2: MDHEN, SYDVKM. The CDR3 length is 14 residues. V was shortened by 0 bases and J by 8 bases, with 13 bases between the two germline ends. CDR3 in amino acids: CASSLWTPTGEAFF. For the CDR3, the DNA is TGTGCCAGCAGTTTATGGACACCCACTGGGGAAGCTTTCTTT.

The rearrangement links TRBV1 to TRBJ1-5; TRBD1 is taken as the D call from the table, unchecked against the DNA. TRBV1 is annotated as a pseudogene. The CDR3 has 15 amino acids. The CDR3 DNA reads as TGCACCAGCAGCCAAGAGGAACAGATCAATCAGCCCCAGCATTTT. Translating it yields CTSSQEEQINQPQHF.

This rearrangement joins TRBV12-3 or TRBV12-4 to TRBJ2-2, with D tentatively TRBD1 (5 bases). The CDR3 contains 11 residues. The V and J ends lost 6 bases and 6 bases respectively, with 5 bases between them. CDR3 region: CASRTAGELFF. In DNA form, the CDR3 reads TGTGCCAGCAGGACAGCCGGGGAGCTGTTTTTT.

In DNA form, the CDR3 reads TGTGCCAGCAGTATTCTCTACGAGCAGTACTTC. Protein sequence: CASSILYEQYF. The rearrangement uses TRBV7-2 and TRBJ2-7; D gene ambiguous. Germline CDR1 SGHTA, CDR2 FQGNSA. CDR3 length: 11 amino acids. Trimming removed 6 bases from V and 3 bases from J, with 6 bases in between.

This chain links TRBV10-1 with TRBJ2-3; a possible D gene is TRBD1 (6 bases). There are 15 residues in the CDR3. The V and J ends lost 3 bases and 2 bases respectively, with 12 bases between them. Germline V lookup: CDR1 WNHNN, CDR2 SYGVQD (reference sequence). Here the CDR3 reads CASSDGTPYTDTQYF. CDR3 coding DNA: TGCGCCAGCAGTGACGGGACACCCTACACAGATACGCAGTATTTT.

The chain combines TRBV6-5 with TRBJ2-3; D is perhaps TRBD1 (6 bases). Germline CDR1 reads MNHEY; CDR2 reads SVGAGI. This CDR3 is built from 15 residues. The germline V and J ends were trimmed by 4 bases and 2 bases, with 13 bases remaining between them. The DNA for the CDR3 is TGTGCCAGCAGTTTGCGACAGGCACACACAGATACGCAGTATTTT. As protein: CASSLRQAHTDTQYF.

Only a few counts were recorded for this clone. V usage is TRBV6-5 and J usage is TRBJ1-4; TRBD1 matches at 7 bases. V shed 6 bases and J 6 bases; nucleotides not matched to a gene: 10. CDR1 and CDR2 (germline): MNHEY, SVGAGI. The CDR3 length is 15 residues. In DNA form, the CDR3 reads TGTGCCAGCAGGCTGGATTCAGGGGGATATGAAAAACTGTTTTTT. Translated: CASRLDSGGYEKLFF.

The gene calls are TRBV4-1 and TRBJ2-3; tentatively, D is TRBD1 (5 bases). V was cut by 4 bases and J by 8 bases, with 13 bases left in between. Germline CDR1 reads MGHRA; CDR2 reads YSYEKL. This CDR3 is built from 13 residues. This chain's CDR3 is CASSLTTELTQYF. Written as DNA, the CDR3 is TGCGCCAGCAGCCTTACGACAGAGCTTACGCAGTATTTT.